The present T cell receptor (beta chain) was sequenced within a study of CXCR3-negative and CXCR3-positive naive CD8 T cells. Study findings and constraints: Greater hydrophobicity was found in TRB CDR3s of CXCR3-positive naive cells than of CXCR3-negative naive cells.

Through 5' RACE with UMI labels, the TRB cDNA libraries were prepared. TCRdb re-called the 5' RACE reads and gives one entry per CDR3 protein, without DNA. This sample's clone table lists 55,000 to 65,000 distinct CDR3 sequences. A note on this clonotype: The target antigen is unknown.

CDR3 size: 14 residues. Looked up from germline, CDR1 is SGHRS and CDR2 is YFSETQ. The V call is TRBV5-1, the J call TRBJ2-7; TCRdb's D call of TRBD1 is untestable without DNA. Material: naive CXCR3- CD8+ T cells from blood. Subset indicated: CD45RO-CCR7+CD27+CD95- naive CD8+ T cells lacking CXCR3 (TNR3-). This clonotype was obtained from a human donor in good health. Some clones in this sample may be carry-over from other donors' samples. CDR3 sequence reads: CASSLRTGSYEQYF.